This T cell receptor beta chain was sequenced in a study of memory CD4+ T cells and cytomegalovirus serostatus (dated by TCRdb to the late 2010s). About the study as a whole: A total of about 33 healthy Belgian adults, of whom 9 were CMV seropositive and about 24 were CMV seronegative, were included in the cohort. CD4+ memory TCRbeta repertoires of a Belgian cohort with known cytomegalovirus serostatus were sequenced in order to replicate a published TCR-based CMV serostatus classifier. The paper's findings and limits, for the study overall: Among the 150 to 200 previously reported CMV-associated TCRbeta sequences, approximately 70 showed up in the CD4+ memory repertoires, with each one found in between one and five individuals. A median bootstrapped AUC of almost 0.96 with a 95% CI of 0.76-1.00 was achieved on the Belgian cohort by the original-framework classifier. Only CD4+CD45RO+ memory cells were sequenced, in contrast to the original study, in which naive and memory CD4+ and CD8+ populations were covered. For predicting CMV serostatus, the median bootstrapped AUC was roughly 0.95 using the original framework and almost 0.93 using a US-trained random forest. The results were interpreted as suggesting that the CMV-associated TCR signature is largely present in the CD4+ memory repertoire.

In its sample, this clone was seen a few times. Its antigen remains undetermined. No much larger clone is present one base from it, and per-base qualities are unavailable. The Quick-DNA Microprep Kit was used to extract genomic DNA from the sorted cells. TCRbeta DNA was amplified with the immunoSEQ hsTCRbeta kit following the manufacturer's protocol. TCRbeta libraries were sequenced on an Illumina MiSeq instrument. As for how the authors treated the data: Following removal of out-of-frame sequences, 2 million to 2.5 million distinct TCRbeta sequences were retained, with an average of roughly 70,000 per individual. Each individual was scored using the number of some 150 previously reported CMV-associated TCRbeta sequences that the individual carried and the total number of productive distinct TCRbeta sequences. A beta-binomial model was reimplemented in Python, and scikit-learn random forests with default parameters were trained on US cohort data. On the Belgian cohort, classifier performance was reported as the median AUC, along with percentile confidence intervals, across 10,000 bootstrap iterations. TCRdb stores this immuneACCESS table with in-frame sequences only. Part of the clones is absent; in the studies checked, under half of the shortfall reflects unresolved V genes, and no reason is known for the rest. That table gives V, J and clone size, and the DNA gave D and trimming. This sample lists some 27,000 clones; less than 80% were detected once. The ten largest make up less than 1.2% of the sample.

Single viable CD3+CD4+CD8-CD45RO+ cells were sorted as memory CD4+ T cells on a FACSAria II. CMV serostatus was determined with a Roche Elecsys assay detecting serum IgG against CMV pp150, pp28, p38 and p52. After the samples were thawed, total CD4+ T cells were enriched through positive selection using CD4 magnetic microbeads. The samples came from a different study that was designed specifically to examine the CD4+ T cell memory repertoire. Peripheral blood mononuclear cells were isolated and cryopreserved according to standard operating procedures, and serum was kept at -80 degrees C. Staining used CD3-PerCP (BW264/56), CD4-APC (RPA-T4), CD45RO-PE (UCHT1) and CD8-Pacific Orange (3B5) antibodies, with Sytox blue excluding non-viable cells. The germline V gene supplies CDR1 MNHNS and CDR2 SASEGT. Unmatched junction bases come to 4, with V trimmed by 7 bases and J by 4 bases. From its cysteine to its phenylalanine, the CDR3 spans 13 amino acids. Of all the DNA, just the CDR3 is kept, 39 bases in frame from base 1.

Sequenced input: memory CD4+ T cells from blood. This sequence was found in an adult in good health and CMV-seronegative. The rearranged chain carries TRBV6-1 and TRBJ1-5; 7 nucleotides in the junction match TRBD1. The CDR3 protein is CASTDRANQPQHF. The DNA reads TGTGCCAGCACCGACAGGGCTAATCAGCCCCAGCATTTT.